The clone carrying this TCR beta chain appeared a few times. The antigen remains undetermined. MiXCR was run by TCRdb on the 5' RACE reads, yielding one entry per CDR3 protein. The sample lists a few hundred thousand distinct CDR3 sequences; about 10% were seen once. The germline gives CDR1 SGHNT, CDR2 YYREEE (reference sequence). Germline trimming cut 4 bases from V and 2 bases from J; bases unmatched to any gene: 6. The CDR3 runs 16 residues. This entry belongs to a study of T-cell memory formation after mild COVID-19. Study outcomes and limitations: Unconfirmed was the SARS-CoV-2 specificity of second-wave clones that peaked on day 37.

Source material: PBMCs or a T cell subset sorted from them (not recorded which). V is TRBV5-4 and J is TRBJ2-2, with TRBD2 matching over 9 bases. The TCR sequence derives from a man aged 18-30 years who had mild COVID-19 (a few samples of this study predate the infection). Cell type and time point are not known. CDR3 region: CASSNKAGGNTGELFF. Written as DNA, the CDR3 is TGTGCCAGCAGCAACAAAGCGGGGGGAAACACCGGGGAGCTGTTTTTT.